Included here is one TCR beta chain sequence, with context. Its target is unknown. The PCR ran on 60 Vbeta and 13 Jbeta primers. Profiling relied on immunoSEQ multiplex PCR, and the TCRdb table lists in-frame clones only, not all of them. The table lists more than 75,000 clones, approximately 75% of them singletons. The data stem from a study of cytomegalovirus exposure and HLA in healthy donors. Study details: An early release of data contained approximately 80 million unique TCRs, which came from HLA-typed donors.

This CDR3 is 15 amino acids long. With V trimmed by 8 bases and J by 2 bases, 8 bases remained unmatched. The V gene's germline CDR1 is MNHEY and CDR2 SVGAGI. Whole-study findings and limits: Later, an analysis showed that TCR beta chains associated with HLA were more clonally expanded than others that were equally common. Differences between HLA loci emerged in a later analysis of TCR association rates, with DRB1 most and HLA-C fewest. Cytomegalovirus-associated TCR beta chains were listed, numbering 164.

The TCR was taken from a woman aged 40 to 50 in good health and CMV-seronegative. The chain is built from TRBV6-5 and TRBJ1-4, with TRBD1 matching 7 bases. Sequences were obtained from PBMCs. CDR3 coding DNA: TGTGCCAGCCGCCCCAGGGGGGCGACTAATGAAAAACTGTTTTTT. This sequence encodes CASRPRGATNEKLFF.